These 17 T cell receptor beta chains originate from one sample sequenced in a study of blood T cells in healthy people across ages. Together with a sample-barcoded 5' primer, a J-beta primer mix was included in a second PCR lasting roughly 7 to 11 cycles. TCRdb fed the 5' RACE reads into MiXCR, producing one record per CDR3 protein. The sample records around 1.5 million distinct CDR3 sequences, about 31% being singletons. The sample comprised blood. The receptors stem from a woman between 25 and 40 years old in good health.

In the case of this clonotype: One junction end disagrees with the germline gene, perhaps due to a read error. The chain links TRBV9 to TRBJ1-2, with 7 bases matching TRBD1. This CDR3 region has 14 residues. The germline V gene has CDR1 SGDLS and CDR2 YYNGEE. The CDR3 DNA reads as TGTGCCGGCAGCGTAGAGGGGGCTATCTATGGCTACACCTTC. Its protein is CAGSVEGAIYGYTF.

This chain links TRBV20-1 with TRBJ2-4; D possibly corresponds to TRBD2 (6 bases). The CDR3 length is 15 residues. V dropped 3 bases and J dropped 2 bases, with 14 bases sitting between them. Germline V lookup: CDR1 DFQATT, CDR2 SNEGSKA (reference sequence). CDR3 DNA sequence: TGCAGTGCTAGCCTAGCGAGTATCACCAAAAACATTCAGTACTTC. Translated, it gives CSASLASITKNIQYF.

This rearrangement joins TRBV7-3 to TRBJ2-1, with D possibly being TRBD1 or TRBD2 (5 bases each). The CDR3 extends over 15 amino acids. The V gene's germline CDR1 is SGHTA and CDR2 FQGTGA. V dropped 0 bases and J dropped 6 bases, with 12 bases sitting between them. CDR3 DNA sequence: TGTGCCAGCAGCTTAACGGGCAGGGCGGGCAATGAGCAGTTCTTC. Residues: CASSLTGRAGNEQFF.

This clonotype was counted between two and nine times. The chain has TRBV7-3 and TRBJ1-2; TRBD1 is a possible D gene (5 bases). The CDR3 is 16 residues long. V lost 0 bases and J lost 5, with 16 bases in between. Looked up from germline, CDR1 is SGHTA and CDR2 is FQGTGA. CDR3 sequence: CASSLTYSRVTYGYTF. Here the CDR3 DNA reads TGTGCCAGCAGCTTAACGTACAGCAGGGTAACATATGGCTACACCTTC.

The V and J genes are TRBV12-3 or TRBV12-4 and TRBJ2-3; D unresolved. Deletions cut 3 bases from V and 0 bases from J, with 19 bases between. The CDR3 totals 18 residues. The CDR3: CASSFGSNFHSSTDTQYF. The CDR3 DNA sequence: TGTGCCAGCAGTTTTGGGTCGAACTTCCATTCTAGCACAGATACGCAGTATTTT.

CDR3 amino acids: CASSLGRGVVNTEAFF. CDR3 coding DNA: TGTGCCAGCAGCTTGGGTAGGGGGGTGGTGAACACTGAAGCTTTCTTT. This chain links TRBV7-9 with TRBJ1-1; D perhaps matches TRBD1 (6 bases). This CDR3 has 16 amino acids. Germline V gene sequence: CDR1 SEHNR, CDR2 FQNEAQ (reference sequence). Trimming pared 3 bases from V and 0 bases from J, leaving 14 bases between.

The chain links TRBV29-1 to TRBJ2-3, with D perhaps matching TRBD2 (6 bases). This CDR3 has 14 residues. Germline assignment: CDR1 SQVTM and CDR2 ANQGSEA. Trimming removed 2 bases at V and 2 bases at J, with 11 bases between. CDR3 nucleotides: TGCAGCGTTGAATCCAGCGGGTACACAGATACGCAGTATTTT. It specifies CSVESSGYTDTQYF.

This clonotype was seen a handful of times. The chain carries TRBV24-1 and TRBJ2-1; D tentatively fits TRBD1 or TRBD2 (6 bases each). The CDR3 length is 16 residues. The germline V gene has CDR1 KGHDR and CDR2 SFDVKD. Trimming shortened V by 1 base and J by 3 bases, and 12 bases separated the two germline ends. CDR3 amino acids: CATSDLGGSGYNEQFF. CDR3 coding DNA: TGTGCCACCAGTGATTTAGGGGGGAGTGGCTACAATGAGCAGTTCTTC.

The chain uses TRBV20-1 and TRBJ2-1; D is undetermined. Germline-derived CDR1 and CDR2 are DFQATT and SNEGSKA (reference sequence). The CDR3 is 15 residues long. V dropped 0 bases and J dropped 8 bases, with 17 bases sitting between them. As DNA, the CDR3 is TGCAGTGCTAGAGATCGATTTCGAGTTTTACATGAGCAGTTCTTC. Protein: CSARDRFRVLHEQFF.

The chain links TRBV20-1 to TRBJ2-7; D is possibly TRBD1 or TRBD2 (5 bases each). Trimming cost V 6 bases and J 1 base, with 10 bases left between them. Germline V gene sequence: CDR1 DFQATT, CDR2 SNEGSKA (reference sequence). The CDR3 covers 12 residues. The CDR3 protein is CSASWGSYEQYF. The CDR3 DNA sequence: TGCAGTGCCTCCTGGGGGTCCTACGAGCAGTACTTC.

The chain links TRBV29-1 to TRBJ1-1; TRBD1 is a possible D gene (6 bases). Germline V CDR1 and CDR2: SQVTM, ANQGSEA. CDR3 size: 15 residues. V gave up 7 bases and J gave up 3 bases, with 21 bases separating them. The CDR3 DNA is TGCAGCGCTAATCAACAGGGATCATCGCACACTGAAGCTTTCTTT. It translates to CSANQQGSSHTEAFF.

The genes are TRBV30 and TRBJ2-3; TRBD2 agrees at 8 bases. CDR1 GTSNPN and CDR2 SVGIG come from the germline V gene (reference sequence). This CDR3 has 15 amino acids. Losses at the gene ends were 1 base for V and 2 bases for J; bases not matched to a gene: 5. The CDR3 spells CAWSGAGGFTDTQYF. In DNA form, the CDR3 reads TGTGCCTGGAGTGGGGCGGGGGGCTTCACAGATACGCAGTATTTT.

This clonotype was observed once. The V call is TRBV5-4, the J call TRBJ2-5; the match to TRBD2 covers 12 bases. Germline V CDR1 and CDR2: SGHNT, YYREEE (reference sequence). There are 13 residues in the CDR3. Trimming cost V 9 bases and J 4 bases; bases outside gene matches: 4. The CDR3 here is CATTSGGRETQYF. DNA of the CDR3: TGTGCCACAACTAGCGGGGGGCGAGAGACCCAGTACTTC.

The chain joins TRBV6-6 to TRBJ2-5; D is undetermined. Trimming left V 7 bases short and J 5 bases short, with 23 bases between. CDR3 length: 16 residues. Germline loops: CDR1 MNHNY, CDR2 SVGAGI (reference sequence). In DNA form, the CDR3 reads TGTGCCAGCACCCTTAGGGAAGGCATGAACGGGGAGACCCAGTACTTC. This translates into CASTLREGMNGETQYF.

V usage is TRBV18 and J usage is TRBJ2-1; D unresolved. Looked up from germline, CDR1 is KGHSH and CDR2 is LQKENI. This CDR3 has 13 amino acids. The ends were cut back, 7 bases at V and 5 bases at J, with 12 bases in the middle. The CDR3: CASLLSRDNEQFF. The CDR3 DNA reads TGTGCCAGCTTACTGTCCCGGGACAATGAGCAGTTCTTC.

The V and J genes are TRBV20-1 and TRBJ2-1, with D hard to call. Germline V CDR1 and CDR2: DFQATT, SNEGSKA (reference sequence). This CDR3 region has 12 residues. V was cut by 1 base and J by 9 bases, with 10 bases left in between. The CDR3 is CSARGMTGEQFF. CDR3 bases: TGCAGTGCTAGAGGAATGACGGGTGAGCAGTTCTTC.

This chain uses TRBV27 with TRBJ2-3, with 11 bases that match TRBD2. Germline trimming cut 7 bases from V and 4 bases from J; bases unmatched to any gene: 10. The CDR3 extends over 16 amino acids. The germline V gene encodes CDR1 MNHEY and CDR2 SMNVEV (reference sequence). Here the CDR3 reads CASTPSGRPSADTQYF. CDR3 in DNA: TGTGCCAGCACTCCTAGCGGGAGGCCTAGCGCAGATACGCAGTATTTT.